This T cell receptor beta chain was identified in a study of graft-versus-host responses after intestinal transplantation (TCRdb year 2021). About the study as a whole: The transplants that recipients received were multivisceral, liver-intestinal, or isolated intestinal. Anti-thymocyte globulin induction was given to all recipients, followed by maintenance tacrolimus and steroids for approximately 3 years. After intestinal transplantation, graft-versus-host and host-versus-graft alloreactive T cell clones in the graft, circulation and bone marrow were tracked using bulk TCR-beta CDR3 sequencing. Alloreactive clones were identified by sequencing pre-transplant mixed lymphocyte reaction products and comparing these products with unstimulated pre-transplant donor and recipient T cells. The cohort enrolled some 24 intestinal transplant recipients, one of whom was a retransplant, and a few patients without pretransplant specimens were excluded. Donor T cell macrochimerism was defined as a peak of at least 4% donor T cells among recipient peripheral blood mononuclear cells. Rather than being sequenced by the commercial service, samples from a few later patients were sequenced in-house on an Illumina MiSeq and processed with MiXCR. Overall results and qualifications from the work: High GvH to HvG T cell clonal ratios were observed in the allografts of patients with donor T cell macrochimerism. GvH clones turned up in recipient bone marrow, with some appearing earlier in ileal mucosa or blood, a pattern consistent with an intestinal mucosal origin. Conclusions were limited by the relatively low number and heterogeneity of intestinal transplant patients. Early after transplant, peak levels of circulating GvH clones were found to be associated with declines in HvG clones.

Blood samples were collected up to 4 times in the first month after transplant and then at least monthly when available. Regarding this clone: Its antigen is currently not known. Per-base qualities were not stored, and no clone one base away is much larger.

The receptor library was made with the immunoSEQ multiplex PCR assay. For most patients, genomic DNA was subjected to high-throughput TCR-beta CDR3 sequencing by Adaptive Biotechnologies. The original methods were these. Adaptive's ImmunoSEQ software was the source of the TCR sequencing data for roughly 19 patients, while three other patients were processed with MiXCR and VDJtools. CDR3 nucleotide sequences shared between donor and recipient were removed because the origin of such sequences could not be assigned. Alloreactive clones required at least 2-fold expansion over unstimulated cells and minimum CFSE-low frequency of 0.002% (template counts) or 0.001% (read counts). Mappable clones were those detected in sequenced pre-transplant spleen, lymph node, or MLR CFSE-low populations of the donor or recipient. The cumulative frequency of alloreactive clones was calculated as a percentage of all sequences, weighted by copy number. TCRdb provides this immuneACCESS table in a form limited to in-frame rearrangements. Some clones are lacking; in checked studies, under half of them reflect an unresolved V gene, and why the rest are absent is not known. The V and J calls and clone size were taken over from that table, and D and trimming were inferred from the DNA. For this sample there are more than 10,000 clones; 93% appear just once. 4% to 5.5% of the sample is in the top ten clones.

V trim: 11 bases; J trim: 0 bases; unmatched bases: 4. Spanning cysteine to phenylalanine, the CDR3 consists of 14 amino acids. CDR3 DNA only is kept here, 42 bases in frame from base 1. Per the germline V gene, ENHRY is the CDR1 and SYGVKD is the CDR2. Here the chain combines TRBV10-3 and TRBJ2-6; 7 junctional bases match TRBD1. The TCR was taken from a human patient who received an intestinal transplant, so some T cells may come from the graft donor. The sample was PBMCs, taken about 32 months after intestinal transplantation. CDR3 protein: CAATGDSGANVLTF. At the DNA level, the sequence is TGTGCCGCAACAGGGGACTCTGGGGCCAACGTCCTGACTTTC.